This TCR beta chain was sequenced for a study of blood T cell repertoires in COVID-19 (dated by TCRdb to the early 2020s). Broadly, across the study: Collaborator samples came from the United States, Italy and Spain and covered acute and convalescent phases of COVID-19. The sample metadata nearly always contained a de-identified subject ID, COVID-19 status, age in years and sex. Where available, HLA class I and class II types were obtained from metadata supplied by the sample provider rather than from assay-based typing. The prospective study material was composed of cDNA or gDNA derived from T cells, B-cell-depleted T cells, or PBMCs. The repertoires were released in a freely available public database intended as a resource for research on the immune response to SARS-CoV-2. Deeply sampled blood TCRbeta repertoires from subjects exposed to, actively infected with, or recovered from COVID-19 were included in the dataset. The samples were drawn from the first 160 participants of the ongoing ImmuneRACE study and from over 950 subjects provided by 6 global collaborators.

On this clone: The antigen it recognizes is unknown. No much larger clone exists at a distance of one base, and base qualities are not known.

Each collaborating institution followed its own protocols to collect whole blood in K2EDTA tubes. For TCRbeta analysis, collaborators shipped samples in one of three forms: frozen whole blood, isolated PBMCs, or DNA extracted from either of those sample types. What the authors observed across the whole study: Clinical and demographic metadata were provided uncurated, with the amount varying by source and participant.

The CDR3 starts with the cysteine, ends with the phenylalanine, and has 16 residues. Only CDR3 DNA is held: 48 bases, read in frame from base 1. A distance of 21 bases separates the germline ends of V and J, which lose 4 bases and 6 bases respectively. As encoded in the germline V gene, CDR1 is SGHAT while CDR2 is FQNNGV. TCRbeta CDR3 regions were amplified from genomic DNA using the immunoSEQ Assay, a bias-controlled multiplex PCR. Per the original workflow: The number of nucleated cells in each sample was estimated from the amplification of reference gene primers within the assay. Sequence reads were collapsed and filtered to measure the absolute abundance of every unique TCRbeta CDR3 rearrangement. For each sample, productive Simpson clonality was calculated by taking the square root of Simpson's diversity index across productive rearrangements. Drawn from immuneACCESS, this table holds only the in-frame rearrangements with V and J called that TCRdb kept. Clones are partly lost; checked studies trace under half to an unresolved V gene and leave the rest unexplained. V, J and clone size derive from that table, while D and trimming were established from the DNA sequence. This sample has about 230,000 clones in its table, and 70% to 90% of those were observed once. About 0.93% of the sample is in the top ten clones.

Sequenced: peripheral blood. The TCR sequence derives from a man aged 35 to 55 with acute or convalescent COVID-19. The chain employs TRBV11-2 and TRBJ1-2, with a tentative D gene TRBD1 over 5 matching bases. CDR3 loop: CASSSQRQPGGDGYTF. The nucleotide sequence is TGTGCCAGCAGCTCCCAGCGACAGCCTGGTGGGGATGGCTACACCTTC. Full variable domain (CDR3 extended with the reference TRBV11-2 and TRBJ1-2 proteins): EAGVAQSPRYKIIEKRQSVAFWCNPISGHATLYWYQQILGQGPKLLIQFQNNGVVDDSQLPKDRFSAERLKGVDSTLKIQPAKLEDSAVYLCASSSQRQPGGDGYTFGSGTRLTVV.